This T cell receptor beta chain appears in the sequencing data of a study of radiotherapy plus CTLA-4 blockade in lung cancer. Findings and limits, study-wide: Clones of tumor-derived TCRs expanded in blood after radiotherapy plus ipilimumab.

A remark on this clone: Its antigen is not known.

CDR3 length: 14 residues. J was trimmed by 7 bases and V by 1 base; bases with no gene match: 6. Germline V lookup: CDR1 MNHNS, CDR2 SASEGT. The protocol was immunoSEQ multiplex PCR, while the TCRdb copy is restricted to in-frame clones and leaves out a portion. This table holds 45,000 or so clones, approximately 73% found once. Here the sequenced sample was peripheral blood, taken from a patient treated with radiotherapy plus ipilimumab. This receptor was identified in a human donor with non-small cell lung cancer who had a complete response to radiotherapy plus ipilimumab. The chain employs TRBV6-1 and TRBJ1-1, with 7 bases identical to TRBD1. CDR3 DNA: TGTGCCAGCAGTGAAGACCTCGGACAGGTTGAAGCTTTCTTT. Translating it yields CASSEDLGQVEAFF.